Listed below are T cell receptor beta chains from one sample, sequenced in a study of T cells in Graves' hyperthyroidism and ophthalmopathy. TCRdb re-called the multiplex PCR reads through MiXCR, storing one row per CDR3 protein. Among about 360,000 distinct CDR3 sequences listed, roughly 13% were seen once. The sequenced sample was blood. All receptors derive from a woman younger than 30 with Graves' hyperthyroidism. Each CDR3 is given with its conserved first and last residue. Fields, in order: D gene, clone size, V gene, J gene, CDR3 DNA, CDR3 protein. D genes are given only for firm matches. Not all rows give a size; the values are once, few, many and, for expanded clones, a class.

d_call: -
clone_size: few
v_call: TRBV5-1
j_call: TRBJ2-3
cdr3_nt: TGCGCCAGCAGCTTGGGACAATTCACAGATACGCAGTATTTT
cdr3_aa: CASSLGQFTDTQYF

d_call: -
clone_size: many
v_call: TRBV7-3
j_call: TRBJ2-1
cdr3_nt: TGTGCCAGCAGCCCCTCTTGGAGCGAAACCTACAATGAGCAGTTCTTC
cdr3_aa: CASSPSWSETYNEQFF

d_call: -
clone_size: many
v_call: TRBV11-2
j_call: TRBJ2-2
cdr3_nt: TGTGCCAGCAGCTTTCCCCCCCAGAACACCGGGGAGCTGTTTTTT
cdr3_aa: CASSFPPQNTGELFF

d_call: -
clone_size: -
v_call: TRBV4-1
j_call: TRBJ2-1
cdr3_nt: TGCGCCAGCAGCCAAGAAAGGGGCGAAAGCTCCTACAATGAGCAGTTCTTC
cdr3_aa: CASSQERGESSYNEQFF

d_call: -
clone_size: many
v_call: TRBV12-3/TRBV12-4
j_call: TRBJ2-3
cdr3_nt: TGTGCCAGCAGTTTAGGGCTCCGAGATACGCAGTATTTT
cdr3_aa: CASSLGLRDTQYF

d_call: -
clone_size: many
v_call: TRBV7-2
j_call: TRBJ1-5
cdr3_nt: TGTGCCAGCAGCGGAAACGGGGGGGCCCAGCCCCAGCATTTT
cdr3_aa: CASSGNGGAQPQHF

d_call: -
clone_size: many
v_call: TRBV15
j_call: TRBJ1-1
cdr3_nt: TGTGCCACCAGCAGGGGATTCAACACTGAAGCTTTCTTT
cdr3_aa: CATSRGFNTEAFF

d_call: -
clone_size: many
v_call: TRBV2
j_call: TRBJ1-5
cdr3_nt: TGTGCCAGCAACAAGGGGGGGGGCGCGGGGCAGCCCCAGCATTTT
cdr3_aa: CASNKGGGAGQPQHF

d_call: -
clone_size: many
v_call: TRBV18
j_call: TRBJ1-1
cdr3_nt: TGTGCCAGCTCACCCCTTCATTTGAACACTGAAGCTTTCTTT
cdr3_aa: CASSPLHLNTEAFF

d_call: -
clone_size: many
v_call: TRBV7-9
j_call: TRBJ1-5
cdr3_nt: TGTGCCAGCAGCTTACAGGGGAACAATCAGCCCCAGCATTTT
cdr3_aa: CASSLQGNNQPQHF

d_call: TRBD2
clone_size: -
v_call: TRBV3-1
j_call: TRBJ2-3
cdr3_nt: TGTGCCAGCAGGGGACTAGCGGTTGCAGATACGCAGTATTTT
cdr3_aa: CASRGLAVADTQYF

d_call: -
clone_size: many
v_call: TRBV11-3
j_call: TRBJ2-6
cdr3_nt: TGTGCCAGCAGCTTAGAGCGTGTGGTTAGCTCTGGGGCCAACGTCCTGACTTTC
cdr3_aa: CASSLERVVSSGANVLTF

d_call: -
clone_size: once
v_call: TRBV3-2
j_call: TRBJ1-1
cdr3_nt: TGTGCCAGCAGCCAAGGATTAAGGGGAGCTTTCTTT
cdr3_aa: CASSQGLRGAFF

d_call: TRBD1
clone_size: -
v_call: TRBV7-2
j_call: TRBJ2-4
cdr3_nt: TGTGCCAGCAGCTTCGACAGGGGAAACATTCAGTACTTC
cdr3_aa: CASSFDRGNIQYF

d_call: -
clone_size: many
v_call: TRBV12-3/TRBV12-4
j_call: TRBJ1-1
cdr3_nt: TGTGCCAGCAGTCAACATTCCGGGACGGGTTTTCGGGACACTGAAGCTTTCTTT
cdr3_aa: CASSQHSGTGFRDTEAFF

d_call: TRBD2
clone_size: many
v_call: TRBV7-2
j_call: TRBJ2-3
cdr3_nt: TGTGCCAGCAGCAAGCCGACTAGCGGGAGAGGGTTAGGCACAGATACGCAGTATTTT
cdr3_aa: CASSKPTSGRGLGTDTQYF

d_call: TRBD2
clone_size: few
v_call: TRBV5-1
j_call: TRBJ2-5
cdr3_nt: TGCGCCAGCAGCTTGGTTAGCGGGGAAGAGACCCAGTACTTC
cdr3_aa: CASSLVSGEETQYF

d_call: TRBD2
clone_size: -
v_call: TRBV30
j_call: TRBJ2-1
cdr3_nt: TGTGCCTGGAGTGCCGGACTAGCGGACAATGAGCAGTTCTTC
cdr3_aa: CAWSAGLADNEQFF

d_call: -
clone_size: many
v_call: TRBV24-1
j_call: TRBJ2-3
cdr3_nt: TGTGCCACCAGTGGACGTGAAAAGGACCACATTAGCACAGATACGCAGTATTTT
cdr3_aa: CATSGREKDHISTDTQYF

d_call: -
clone_size: many
v_call: TRBV2
j_call: TRBJ2-7
cdr3_nt: TGTGCCAGCAGAACTACAGGGACCTACGAGCAGTACTTC
cdr3_aa: CASRTTGTYEQYF

d_call: -
clone_size: -
v_call: TRBV5-6
j_call: TRBJ2-7
cdr3_nt: TGTGCCAGCAGCCCCCCAGGGATGAGCTCCTACAACGAGCAGTACTTC
cdr3_aa: CASSPPGMSSYNEQYF

d_call: TRBD2
clone_size: many
v_call: TRBV20-1
j_call: TRBJ2-7
cdr3_nt: TGCAGTGCTAGAGTTCAAAGCAGGACTAGCGGGAGATCTTACGAGCAGTACTTC
cdr3_aa: CSARVQSRTSGRSYEQYF

d_call: TRBD2
clone_size: many
v_call: TRBV20-1
j_call: TRBJ2-3
cdr3_nt: TGCAGTGCTAGAGTTATCCCTAGCGGGAGGGCCACAGATACGCAGTATTTT
cdr3_aa: CSARVIPSGRATDTQYF

d_call: TRBD1
clone_size: many
v_call: TRBV6-1
j_call: TRBJ1-5
cdr3_nt: TGTGCCAGCAGCAAAAACAGGGGCAGAATCGGAAGCAATCAGCCCCAGCATTTT
cdr3_aa: CASSKNRGRIGSNQPQHF

d_call: -
clone_size: many
v_call: TRBV3-1
j_call: TRBJ2-1
cdr3_nt: TGTGCCAGCAGCAATCAGGGTTGGTATGGTTCCTACAATGAGCAGTTCTTC
cdr3_aa: CASSNQGWYGSYNEQFF

d_call: -
clone_size: many
v_call: TRBV5-1
j_call: TRBJ2-1
cdr3_nt: TGCGCCAGCAGCTCAACGACTAGAGGTCGGGATGAGCAGTTCTTC
cdr3_aa: CASSSTTRGRDEQFF

d_call: -
clone_size: -
v_call: TRBV4-3
j_call: TRBJ1-1
cdr3_nt: TGCGCCAGCAGCCAAGGTACGGCCCTCGAGGGGTCGCCTGAAGCTTTCTTT
cdr3_aa: CASSQGTALEGSPEAFF

d_call: -
clone_size: -
v_call: TRBV10-2
j_call: TRBJ1-3
cdr3_nt: TGCGCCAGCATAGCGGGGGAAGGTTCTGGAAACACCATATATTTT
cdr3_aa: CASIAGEGSGNTIYF

d_call: TRBD2
clone_size: many
v_call: TRBV3-1
j_call: TRBJ2-7
cdr3_nt: TGTGCCAGCAGCCTAGCGGGATACTACGAGCAGTACTTC
cdr3_aa: CASSLAGYYEQYF

d_call: -
clone_size: many
v_call: TRBV28
j_call: TRBJ1-6
cdr3_nt: TGTGCCAGCAGTTTAGGGACGGATTCCACCTATAATTCACCCCTCCACTTT
cdr3_aa: CASSLGTDSTYNSPLHF

d_call: TRBD1
clone_size: many
v_call: TRBV10-3
j_call: TRBJ1-2
cdr3_nt: TGTGCCATCAGCGGCCAGGGGGCGTTCGGCTACACCTTC
cdr3_aa: CAISGQGAFGYTF

d_call: -
clone_size: many
v_call: TRBV28
j_call: TRBJ1-6
cdr3_nt: TGTGCCAGCAGCTTGGGGGGGACAAGGAATTCACCCCTCCACTTT
cdr3_aa: CASSLGGTRNSPLHF

d_call: -
clone_size: many
v_call: TRBV2
j_call: TRBJ2-3
cdr3_nt: TGTGCCAGCAGTGAAAGAACAGATACGCAGTATTTT
cdr3_aa: CASSERTDTQYF

d_call: -
clone_size: many
v_call: TRBV12-3/TRBV12-4
j_call: TRBJ1-4
cdr3_nt: TGTGCCAGCAGAACAGGGATAGGAACTAATGAAAAACTGTTTTTT
cdr3_aa: CASRTGIGTNEKLFF

d_call: TRBD1
clone_size: many
v_call: TRBV2
j_call: TRBJ1-2
cdr3_nt: TGTGCCAGCAGTGAAAAGGGGGCCCTCGGTGGCTACACCTTC
cdr3_aa: CASSEKGALGGYTF

d_call: TRBD2
clone_size: many
v_call: TRBV20-1
j_call: TRBJ2-2
cdr3_nt: TGCAGTGCTAGACCCCGGACTAGCGGCAACCTCGGGGAGCTGTTTTTT
cdr3_aa: CSARPRTSGNLGELFF

d_call: -
clone_size: -
v_call: TRBV20-1
j_call: TRBJ1-1
cdr3_nt: TGCAGTGCCAGGGGTGTTGAACAGACTGAAGCTTTCTTT
cdr3_aa: CSARGVEQTEAFF

d_call: TRBD1
clone_size: many
v_call: TRBV20-1
j_call: TRBJ1-5
cdr3_nt: TGCAGTGCTAGATCTAACAGGGGACCGGCAGGCCAGCCCCAGCATTTT
cdr3_aa: CSARSNRGPAGQPQHF

d_call: -
clone_size: few
v_call: TRBV5-6
j_call: TRBJ1-3
cdr3_nt: TGTGCCAGCAGCTTGGCGGTCGGGGACACCATATATTTT
cdr3_aa: CASSLAVGDTIYF

d_call: -
clone_size: many
v_call: TRBV20-1
j_call: TRBJ2-1
cdr3_nt: TGCAGACCTACGGGTTACAGGGATAATGAGCAGTTCTTC
cdr3_aa: CRPTGYRDNEQFF

d_call: -
clone_size: many
v_call: TRBV12-3/TRBV12-4
j_call: TRBJ2-5
cdr3_nt: TGTGCCAGCAGTTTAAGCCCCGTTCCTAGATTCCAAGAGACCCAGTACTTC
cdr3_aa: CASSLSPVPRFQETQYF

d_call: -
clone_size: -
v_call: TRBV5-6
j_call: TRBJ2-7
cdr3_nt: TGTGCCAGCAGCTTGGCGGGTAGGGAAGGGTCCTACGAGCAGTACTTC
cdr3_aa: CASSLAGREGSYEQYF

d_call: -
clone_size: -
v_call: TRBV24-1
j_call: TRBJ2-5
cdr3_nt: TGTGCCACCAGTCCCACGGACGCGGAGAAAGAGACCCAGTACTTC
cdr3_aa: CATSPTDAEKETQYF

d_call: TRBD2
clone_size: -
v_call: TRBV5-6
j_call: TRBJ2-3
cdr3_nt: TGTGCCAGCAGCTTGCTGTCAGCGGGGGGTCTCACACATACGCAGTATTTT
cdr3_aa: CASSLLSAGGLTHTQYF

d_call: TRBD1
clone_size: many
v_call: TRBV7-9
j_call: TRBJ2-5
cdr3_nt: TGTGCCAGCAGTTCCCTCTGGGACAGTAGGCGGGAGACCCAGTACTTC
cdr3_aa: CASSSLWDSRRETQYF

d_call: -
clone_size: many
v_call: TRBV7-2
j_call: TRBJ2-1
cdr3_nt: TGTGCCAGCAGGGTCCCCTCCTTAGGGGAGCAGTTCTTC
cdr3_aa: CASRVPSLGEQFF

d_call: -
clone_size: few
v_call: TRBV18
j_call: TRBJ2-3
cdr3_nt: TGTGCCAGCTCACCAAGCTCCCGGTCGGGCACAGATACGCAGTATTTT
cdr3_aa: CASSPSSRSGTDTQYF

d_call: -
clone_size: many
v_call: TRBV28
j_call: TRBJ2-1
cdr3_nt: TGTGCCAGCAGTGGGGTAGTTGGAGGGGATGAGCAGTTCTTC
cdr3_aa: CASSGVVGGDEQFF

d_call: -
clone_size: many
v_call: TRBV28
j_call: TRBJ1-4
cdr3_nt: TGTGCCAGCAGTCCGGACAAGAGGGGAAGAGAAAAACTGTTTTTT
cdr3_aa: CASSPDKRGREKLFF

d_call: -
clone_size: many
v_call: TRBV6-2/TRBV6-3
j_call: TRBJ2-6
cdr3_nt: TGTGCCAGCAGGGCGGGCTCTGGGGCCAACGTCCTGACTTTC
cdr3_aa: CASRAGSGANVLTF

d_call: -
clone_size: many
v_call: TRBV29-1
j_call: TRBJ1-2
cdr3_nt: TGCAGCGTCGCCCTGGGGGGAAACTATGGCTACACCTTC
cdr3_aa: CSVALGGNYGYTF

d_call: TRBD1
clone_size: many
v_call: TRBV28
j_call: TRBJ1-2
cdr3_nt: TGTGCCAGCACTTCCCCGAACGACAGGGTTCTTTACGGCACCTTC
cdr3_aa: CASTSPNDRVLYGTF

d_call: TRBD2
clone_size: -
v_call: TRBV6-2/TRBV6-3
j_call: TRBJ2-5
cdr3_nt: TGTGCCAGCAGGAAAACCAGCGGGGGGTACGGAGAGACCCAGTACTTC
cdr3_aa: CASRKTSGGYGETQYF

d_call: TRBD1
clone_size: many
v_call: TRBV27
j_call: TRBJ1-5
cdr3_nt: TGTGCCAGCAGTTTATCGGGACAGGTGCGTCAGCCCCAGCATTTT
cdr3_aa: CASSLSGQVRQPQHF

d_call: -
clone_size: many
v_call: TRBV28
j_call: TRBJ2-3
cdr3_nt: TGTGCCAGCAGTCCGGGGGTTTCCACAGATACGCAGTATTTT
cdr3_aa: CASSPGVSTDTQYF

d_call: -
clone_size: -
v_call: TRBV14
j_call: TRBJ1-1
cdr3_nt: TGTGCCAGCAGCCAAGATCGGGGAGGGGCATTAATGAACACTGAAGCTTTCTTT
cdr3_aa: CASSQDRGGALMNTEAFF

d_call: TRBD2
clone_size: many
v_call: TRBV18
j_call: TRBJ2-1
cdr3_nt: TGTGCCAGCTCACCGGGACTAGCGGGAGTAGGAGCAATGACGGGGCAGTTCTTC
cdr3_aa: CASSPGLAGVGAMTGQFF